The T cell receptor (beta chain) under discussion was sequenced for a study of circulating CD8 cells and anti-PD-1 response in melanoma. As for the study in general: Patients received intravenous nivolumab, 3 mg/kg, every 2 weeks. Non-responders showed stable or progressive disease; responders showed complete or partial response. Study-wide points: Subset repertoires were largely private at M1, with under 8% shared.

V shed 0 bases, J shed 8 bases, and the junction held 9 bases outside the gene matches. The germline gives CDR1 SGHAT, CDR2 FQNNGV. This CDR3 spans 15 amino acids. Four subsets defined by PD-1 and/or TIGIT were sorted from live CD3+CD8+TCRalphabeta+ cells. Each library started from about 15 ng of total RNA using the QIAseq Immune Repertoire TCR panel. TCRdb analysed the reads with MiXCR anew, one entry per CDR3 protein. There are approximately 1,200 distinct CDR3 sequences in the sample; roughly 6.7% occur only once, and approximately 5.8% lies in the top ten. This clonotype is medium-sized (0.01 to 0.1%) by share. Its antigen is not identified.

Material: CD8+ T cells from PBMCs, obtained at baseline or after one month of anti-PD-1 therapy (not recorded which). The chain is built from TRBV11-2 and TRBJ2-5; 7 bases agree with TRBD1. The sequence was collected from a human donor with melanoma. CDR3 region: CASSLETGAWETQYF. Here the CDR3 DNA reads TGTGCCAGCAGCTTAGAAACAGGGGCTTGGGAAACCCAGTACTTC. Variable domain in full (rest from reference TRBV11-2 and TRBJ2-5): EAGVAQSPRYKIIEKRQSVAFWCNPISGHATLYWYQQILGQGPKLLIQFQNNGVVDDSQLPKDRFSAERLKGVDSTLKIQPAKLEDSAVYLCASSLETGAWETQYFGPGTRLLVL.